This passage covers 18 T cell receptor beta chains from one sample sequenced in a study of identical twins. TCRdb redid the calling of the 5' RACE reads with MiXCR, one entry per CDR3 protein. The data hold 310,000 or so distinct CDR3 sequences, with roughly 9% observed a single time. This sample was also put to use in a study of yellow fever vaccine responses in identical twins.

Sequenced material: CD8+ T cells sorted from blood. These receptors were obtained from a woman between 18 and 29 years old in good health.

This clonotype was detected only a few times. The J gene is TRBJ2-3, the V gene TRBV30, with D hard to call. CDR1 and CDR2 (germline): GTSNPN, SVGIG (reference sequence). This CDR3 contains 11 residues. Trimming cost V 8 bases and J 5 bases, with 11 bases left between them. Here the CDR3 reads CAADWGDTQYF. CDR3 bases: TGTGCCGCCGACTGGGGAGATACGCAGTATTTT.

This clonotype was counted between two and nine times. The chain links TRBV7-9 to TRBJ1-4; D is ambiguous. Per germline, CDR1 SEHNR and CDR2 FQNEAQ (reference sequence). This CDR3 is 13 amino acids long. V dropped 3 bases and J dropped 6 bases, with 8 bases sitting between them. Here the CDR3 reads CASSFPRYEKLFF. The DNA of the CDR3 is TGTGCCAGCAGCTTTCCCAGATATGAAAAACTGTTTTTT.

There are a few counts of this clonotype. This chain uses TRBV11-2 with TRBJ2-3; no firm D call. This CDR3 has 13 amino acids. Germline loops: CDR1 SGHAT, CDR2 FQNNGV. The V and J ends lost 5 bases and 4 bases respectively, with 10 bases between them. The CDR3 is CASSPQAPDTQYF. In DNA form, the CDR3 reads TGTGCCAGCAGCCCCCAGGCGCCAGATACGCAGTATTTT. The variable domain in full, with the rest retrieved from reference TRBV11-2 and TRBJ2-3, is EAGVAQSPRYKIIEKRQSVAFWCNPISGHATLYWYQQILGQGPKLLIQFQNNGVVDDSQLPKDRFSAERLKGVDSTLKIQPAKLEDSAVYLCASSPQAPDTQYFGPGTRLTVL.

This clonotype came up a few times. The J gene is TRBJ2-1, the V gene TRBV19; D not resolved. V lost 3 bases, J lost 7 bases, and 7 bases lay in between. The CDR3 contains 12 residues. Germline V gene lookup returns CDR1 LNHDA and CDR2 SQIVND (reference sequence). The CDR3 bases are TGTGCCAGTAGTATTTTGGCTAATGAGCAGTTCTTC. This codes for CASSILANEQFF. The entire variable domain, with the rest obtained from reference TRBV19 and TRBJ2-1, is as follows: DGGITQSPKYLFRKEGQNVTLSCEQNLNHDAMYWYRQDPGQGLRLIYYSQIVNDFQKGDIAEGYSVSREKKESFPLTVTSAQKNPTAFYLCASSILANEQFFGPGTRLTVL.

This clonotype turned up a few times. The genes are TRBV20-1 and TRBJ1-1, with 7 bases aligning to TRBD1. Germline CDR1 reads DFQATT; CDR2 reads SNEGSKA (reference sequence). This CDR3 has 15 amino acids. Unmatched junction bases numbered 14, after V lost 3 bases and J lost 7 bases. The CDR3 coding sequence is TGCAGTGCTAGCATCCCGGACAGGAATAACCTTGAAGCTTTCTTT. Translated: CSASIPDRNNLEAFF.

J is TRBJ2-2 and V is TRBV9, with a weak D call TRBD2 (6 bases). The CDR3 totals 14 residues. CDR1 and CDR2 (germline): SGDLS, YYNGEE. V was trimmed by 7 bases and J by 4 bases, leaving 14 bases between them. The CDR3 nucleotides are TGTGCCAGCGCCCAGGGAGGCCTCACCGGGGAGCTGTTTTTT. Its translation is CASAQGGLTGELFF.

This clonotype was counted only a few times. V and J are TRBV6-1 and TRBJ1-1; a possible D gene is TRBD1 (6 bases). V gave up 6 bases and J gave up 4 bases, with 18 bases separating them. Germline CDR1 is MNHNS and CDR2 is SASEGT. This CDR3 is built from 15 residues. CDR3 in amino acids: CASRSTGGGGTEAFF. The CDR3 bases are TGTGCCAGCAGATCCACCGGGGGAGGGGGCACTGAAGCTTTCTTT.

This clonotype has only one observation. V and J are TRBV20-1 and TRBJ2-7; 8 bases fit TRBD2. The CDR3 runs 15 residues. After removal of 4 bases from V and 7 bases from J, the junction contained 15 bases not matched to a gene. Germline CDR1 is DFQATT and CDR2 is SNEGSKA (reference sequence). The CDR3 sequence: CSANLSPGGAEEQYF. In DNA, the CDR3 is TGCAGTGCTAATCTTTCCCCGGGGGGGGCGGAAGAGCAGTACTTC.

This clonotype was seen many times. This chain links TRBV29-1 with TRBJ2-1; 13 positions agree with TRBD2. The CDR3 runs 16 residues. Trimming at V came to 6 bases and at J to 0 bases, leaving 5 bases not matched to a gene. Germline CDR1 SQVTM, CDR2 ANQGSEA. The CDR3 nucleotides are TGCAGCGTCCTGACTAGCGGGGGGAACTCCTACAATGAGCAGTTCTTC. It is translated as CSVLTSGGNSYNEQFF.

This clonotype was detected a few times. The rearrangement uses TRBV20-1 and TRBJ2-2; 8 nucleotides align to TRBD2. The length of the CDR3 is 16 residues. CDR1 and CDR2 (germline): DFQATT, SNEGSKA (reference sequence). V was clipped by 0 bases and J by 0 bases; unmatched bases: 3. The CDR3 region is CSARDTSGPNTGELFF. Written as DNA, the CDR3 is TGCAGTGCTAGAGATACTAGCGGACCGAACACCGGGGAGCTGTTTTTT.

This clonotype was seen at least ten times. This chain links TRBV7-9 with TRBJ1-1, with TRBD1 matching 7 bases. Germline V gene lookup returns CDR1 SEHNR and CDR2 FQNEAQ (reference sequence). This CDR3 region has 12 residues. With 5 bases clipped from V and 8 bases from J, the junction kept 5 bases outside the gene matches. CDR3 loop: CASSAGRGEAFF. Here the CDR3 DNA reads TGTGCCAGCAGCGCGGGCAGGGGGGAAGCTTTCTTT.

This clonotype occurred many times. The chain has TRBV7-8 and TRBJ2-5; 7 bases are shared with TRBD1. Germline loops: CDR1 SGHVS, CDR2 FQNEAQ. Germline trimming cut 0 bases from V and 2 bases from J; bases unmatched to any gene: 9. The CDR3 sequence is 17 residues long. This chain's CDR3 is CASSLARLTGFQETQYF. CDR3 sequence (DNA): TGTGCCAGCAGCTTAGCGCGTTTGACAGGGTTTCAAGAGACCCAGTACTTC.

The chain couples TRBV4-3 to TRBJ2-3; D is undetermined. Trimming stripped 0 bases from V and 3 bases from J, with 10 bases between. CDR3 length: 15 amino acids. CDR1 and CDR2 (germline): LGHNA, YSLEER. The CDR3 sequence is CASSQDPVTTDTQYF. The CDR3 DNA reads as TGCGCCAGCAGCCAAGACCCAGTGACGACAGATACGCAGTATTTT.

This clonotype was counted between two and nine times. The rearrangement uses TRBV9 and TRBJ2-5; 11 nucleotides match TRBD2. This CDR3 comprises 16 residues. CDR1 is SGDLS and CDR2 is YYNGEE in the germline V gene. The junction had 8 bases not matched to a gene; V was cut back by 3 bases and J by 4 bases. Here the CDR3 reads CASSAYSGGALETQYF. CDR3 bases: TGTGCCAGCAGCGCATATAGCGGGGGGGCCCTAGAGACCCAGTACTTC.

The chain's CDR3 is CASTRGGSGANVLTF. The CDR3, as DNA: TGTGCCAGCACCCGGGGAGGGTCTGGGGCCAACGTCCTGACTTTC. This rearrangement joins TRBV27 to TRBJ2-6, with TRBD2 matching over 7 bases. V lost 7 bases, J lost 1 base, and 4 bases stayed unmatched. The CDR3 has 15 residues. Germline assignment: CDR1 MNHEY and CDR2 SMNVEV (reference sequence).

This clonotype was seen a few times. The genes are TRBV27 and TRBJ2-1, with D possibly being TRBD1 (5 bases). The ends were cut back, 2 bases at V and 0 bases at J, with 23 bases in the middle. The germline gives CDR1 MNHEY, CDR2 SMNVEV (reference sequence). The CDR3 length is 20 residues. This CDR3 reads CASSLAATVGVEGSYNEQFF. CDR3 DNA: TGTGCCAGCAGTTTAGCGGCCACCGTAGGGGTCGAAGGCTCCTACAATGAGCAGTTCTTC.

This clonotype showed up many times. This chain links TRBV20-1 with TRBJ2-7; TRBD1 or TRBD2 may be the D gene (5 bases each). The ends were cut back, 3 bases at V and 3 bases at J, with 21 bases in the middle. Germline V gene data show CDR1 as DFQATT and CDR2 as SNEGSKA (reference sequence). The CDR3 loop spans 16 amino acids. The CDR3 loop is CSASQGRGERSYEQYF. Here the CDR3 DNA reads TGCAGTGCTAGTCAGGGCCGGGGAGAGAGGAGCTACGAGCAGTACTTC.

This clonotype was counted only a few times. The V and J genes are TRBV20-1 and TRBJ2-7; TRBD1 or TRBD2 may be the D gene (5 bases each). Germline V CDR1 and CDR2: DFQATT, SNEGSKA (reference sequence). V was shortened by 1 base and J by 2 bases, with 15 bases between the two germline ends. This CDR3 contains 15 residues. The CDR3 is CSARAAGTATYEQYF. The CDR3 nucleotides are TGCAGTGCTAGAGCAGCAGGGACGGCCACCTACGAGCAGTACTTC.